This TCR beta chain appears in the sequencing data of a study of T cells in Graves' hyperthyroidism and ophthalmopathy. General study results and limits: By a 13 V-J model, ophthalmopathy was set apart from stable hyperthyroidism.

The diagnoses drew upon clinical symptoms, serum thyroxine and TRAb, thyroid ultrasound and orbital computed tomography. The CDR3 spans 15 residues. Looked up from germline, CDR1 is MNHEY and CDR2 is SVGEGT. Comment on this clonotype: Antigen unknown. The junction does not match germline at one end; this may be a read error.

Researchers amplified the TCR beta CDR3 regions from RNA transcripts. Researchers ran a first-round RT-PCR on the TCR CDR3 using the HTBI primer set. TCRdb used MiXCR to reprocess the multiplex PCR reads, holding one entry per CDR3 protein. The table has 700,000 or so distinct CDR3 sequences, about 15% seen once; the top ten hold under 15%. The sample consisted of blood. The rearrangement links TRBV6-2 or TRBV6-3 to TRBJ2-1, with 8 nucleotides matching TRBD1. The receptor's source is a woman in her 50s with Graves' ophthalmopathy. The CDR3, as DNA: TGTGCCAGCAGCAGCAGGGGGCTATCCTACAATGGGCAGTTCTTC. This encodes CASSSRGLSYNGQFF.